This T cell receptor (beta chain) was obtained from a study of cytomegalovirus exposure and HLA in healthy donors. Study in general: Unique TCRs from HLA-typed donors, approximately 80 million of them, were held in an early data release.

For this clone: Its antigen is undetermined.

The PCR made use of 60 Vbeta and 13 Jbeta primers. Sequencing used immunoSEQ multiplex PCR; TCRdb keeps in-frame clones, though not all of them. The data contain some 200,000 clones, over 75% of them seen just once; the ten biggest clones take up approximately 6.3%. Trimming removed 6 bases at V and 2 bases at J, with 14 bases between. Per germline, CDR1 MNHNS and CDR2 SASEGT. This CDR3 contains 15 residues. Notes on the study in general: Most TCR beta V segments were productive about 90% or about 30% of the time in an earlier analysis. What TCR beta sequences reportedly achieved was accurate prediction of HLA-A and HLA-B alleles in most subjects. A later analysis by the authors found several of the most significant clusters apparently linked to common viral pathogens.

The chain employs TRBV6-1 and TRBJ2-1; D might be TRBD1 (5 bases). The origin of this receptor is a man between 35 and 55 years old in good health and CMV-seropositive. The sequenced sample consisted of PBMCs. The CDR3 sequence is CASRPGQGAYNEQFF. Here the CDR3 DNA reads TGTGCCAGCAGACCTGGACAAGGAGCCTACAATGAGCAGTTCTTC.